This record looks at one T cell receptor beta chain sequence and its context. The target antigen is unknown. This entry is derived from a study of PD-1 blockade in classical Hodgkin lymphoma. General study findings and limits: Reports indicated that newly diagnosed patients had lower baseline TCR diversity than healthy donors did. In CD4+ cells, TCR diversity went up significantly by C4D1, but in CD8+ cells it did not.

With 2 bases removed from V and 8 bases from J, the gap between germline ends came to 15 bases. The germline V gene has CDR1 SEHNR and CDR2 FQNEAQ (reference sequence). The CDR3 is 14 residues long. Each of the patients experienced relapse following autologous stem cell transplantation, and their brentuximab vedotin exposure differed. The best responses consisted of complete response, partial response or progressive disease. Repertoires were generated with immunoSEQ multiplex PCR, while TCRdb's copy carries only in-frame clones and drops some. The sample holds about 97,000 clones, approximately 88% seen once.

The chain combines TRBV7-9 with TRBJ1-2, with a weak D call TRBD1 (5 bases). This sample comprised peripheral blood mononuclear cells (PBMCs), obtained at baseline. This sequence was found in a human donor with classical Hodgkin lymphoma. The DNA for the CDR3 is TGTGCCAGCAGCTTAAACGGAGGGGAGGAGGGCTACACCTTC. Translated: CASSLNGGEEGYTF.